The rows below give T cell receptor beta chains drawn from one sample of a study of blood T cells in healthy people across ages. MiXCR, applied by TCRdb to the 5' RACE reads, yields one record per CDR3 protein. The data hold approximately 820,000 distinct CDR3 sequences, with under 55% observed a single time. The sequencing sample was made of blood. The receptors originated from a man in his sixties in good health. CDR3s include the opening cysteine and the closing phenylalanine or tryptophan. D genes are given only for firm matches. The size of a clone is reported for some rows only, either as once, few or many, or as a class for expanded clones.

TRBJ2-5	TRBV9	TRBD2	few	CASSSSSGGETQYF	TGTGCCAGCAGCTCCAGTAGCGGGGGAGAGACCCAGTACTTC
TRBJ1-1	TRBV12-3/TRBV12-4	TRBD1	NA	CASSWTGTNTEAFF	TGTGCCAGCAGTTGGACAGGGACGAACACTGAAGCTTTCTTT
TRBJ1-1	TRBV20-1	NA	few	CSARGKNTEAFF	TGCAGTGCTAGGGGGAAGAACACTGAAGCTTTCTTT
TRBJ2-5	TRBV6-2/TRBV6-3	NA	NA	CASSRGLVLNNEQYF	TGTGCCAGCAGCCGGGGACTTGTATTAAACAATGAGCAGTACTTC
TRBJ2-7	TRBV7-3	TRBD1	once	CASSSRDSPNRREQYF	TGTGCCAGCAGCTCCCGGGACAGCCCCAATCGGCGCGAGCAGTACTTC
TRBJ2-3	TRBV2	TRBD1	few	CASTQDRGGTDTQYF	TGTGCCAGCACACAGGACAGGGGGGGAACAGATACGCAGTATTTT
TRBJ2-2	TRBV29-1	NA	once	CSVDLSGNTGELFF	TGCAGCGTTGATCTGTCGGGAAACACCGGGGAGCTGTTTTTT
TRBJ1-2	TRBV20-1	TRBD1	NA	CSATGGAVGYTF	TGCAGTGCTACAGGGGGCGCGGTTGGCTACACCTTC
TRBJ2-7	TRBV11-1	NA	NA	CASSLIKGSSNDEQYF	TGTGCCAGCAGTCTTATAAAGGGGAGCTCCAACGATGAGCAGTACTTC
TRBJ2-7	TRBV6-5	NA	NA	CASSYRAGYEQYF	TGTGCCAGCAGTTACCGTGCAGGCTACGAGCAGTACTTC
TRBJ2-1	TRBV10-3	NA	NA	CAISHTGSSYNEQFF	TGTGCCATCAGTCATACTGGAAGCTCCTACAATGAGCAGTTCTTC
TRBJ1-2	TRBV28	NA	NA	CASSSPFLTAWGYTF	TGTGCCAGCAGTTCGCCATTTCTGACTGCCTGGGGCTACACCTTC
TRBJ1-1	TRBV7-9	NA	few	CASSFGKKGTEAFF	TGTGCCAGCAGCTTTGGCAAGAAGGGCACTGAAGCTTTCTTT
TRBJ2-7	TRBV30	NA	few	CAWSGSQGYEQYF	TGTGCCTGGAGTGGATCCCAGGGCTACGAGCAGTACTTC
TRBJ1-2	TRBV16	NA	few	CASSQFFDPNYGYTF	TGTGCCAGCAGCCAATTTTTCGATCCTAACTATGGCTACACCTTC
TRBJ1-5	TRBV30	NA	few	CAWSVGNQPQHF	TGTGCCTGGAGCGTGGGAAATCAGCCCCAGCATTTT
TRBJ1-2	TRBV12-3/TRBV12-4	NA	NA	CASSLARKGFYGYTF	TGTGCCAGCAGTTTAGCGCGAAAGGGCTTCTATGGCTACACCTTC
TRBJ2-5	TRBV7-2	NA	NA	CASSSAFREETQYF	TGTGCCAGCAGCTCAGCTTTCAGGGAAGAGACCCAGTACTTC
TRBJ1-4	TRBV5-5	TRBD1	few	CASSLTGTGNEKLFF	TGTGCCAGCAGCTTGACCGGGACAGGAAATGAAAAACTGTTTTTT
TRBJ2-7	TRBV4-3	NA	few	CASSQDVRASSYEQYF	TGCGCCAGCAGCCAAGATGTAAGGGCAAGCTCCTACGAGCAGTACTTC
TRBJ2-7	TRBV20-1	NA	NA	CRARDTTAYEEQYF	TGCAGAGCTAGAGATACGACTGCCTACGAAGAGCAGTACTTC
TRBJ2-7	TRBV20-1	NA	NA	CSARIRRTLHTYEQYF	TGCAGTGCTAGGATCAGGAGGACACTTCACACCTACGAGCAGTACTTC